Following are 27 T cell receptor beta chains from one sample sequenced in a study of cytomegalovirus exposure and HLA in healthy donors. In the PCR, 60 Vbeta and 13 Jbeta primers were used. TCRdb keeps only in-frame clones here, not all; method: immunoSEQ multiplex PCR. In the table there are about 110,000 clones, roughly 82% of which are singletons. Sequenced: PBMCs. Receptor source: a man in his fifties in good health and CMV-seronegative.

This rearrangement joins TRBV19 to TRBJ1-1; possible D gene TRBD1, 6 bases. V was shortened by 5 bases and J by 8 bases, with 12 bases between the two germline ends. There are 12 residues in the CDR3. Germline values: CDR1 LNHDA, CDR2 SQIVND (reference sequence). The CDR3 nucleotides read TGTGCCAGTAGTCAGGACAGCCCAGAAGCTTTCTTT. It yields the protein CASSQDSPEAFF.

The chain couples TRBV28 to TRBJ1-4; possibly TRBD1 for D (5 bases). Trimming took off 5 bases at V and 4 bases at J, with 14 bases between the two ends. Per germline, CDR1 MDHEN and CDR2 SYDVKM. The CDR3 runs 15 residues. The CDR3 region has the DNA TGTGCCAGCAGTATGCGGCAGGGCGATAATGAAAAACTGTTTTTT. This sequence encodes CASSMRQGDNEKLFF. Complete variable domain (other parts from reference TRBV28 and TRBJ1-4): DVKVTQSSRYLVKRTGEKVFLECVQDMDHENMFWYRQDPGLGLRLIYFSYDVKMKEKGDIPEGYSVSREKKERFSLILESASTNQTSMYLCASSMRQGDNEKLFFGSGTQLSVL.

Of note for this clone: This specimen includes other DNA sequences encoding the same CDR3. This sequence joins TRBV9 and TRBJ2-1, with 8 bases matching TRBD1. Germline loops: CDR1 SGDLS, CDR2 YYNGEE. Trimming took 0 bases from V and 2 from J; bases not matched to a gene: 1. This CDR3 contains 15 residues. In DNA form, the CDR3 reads TGTGCCAGCAGCGTAGGGACAGGGACCTACAATGAGCAGTTCTTC. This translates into CASSVGTGTYNEQFF.

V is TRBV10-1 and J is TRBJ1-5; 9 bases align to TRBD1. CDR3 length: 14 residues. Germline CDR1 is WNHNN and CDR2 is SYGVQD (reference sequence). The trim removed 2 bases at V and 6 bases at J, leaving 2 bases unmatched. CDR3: CASSEGTGSQPQHF. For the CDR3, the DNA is TGCGCCAGCAGTGAGGGGACAGGGAGTCAGCCCCAGCATTTT.

CDR3 sequence: CASSFGLAGGWTDTQYF. As DNA, the CDR3 is TGTGCCAGCAGTTTTGGACTAGCGGGGGGATGGACAGATACGCAGTATTTT. The genes are TRBV28 and TRBJ2-3, with 14 positions matching TRBD2. The junction had 5 bases not matched to a gene; V was cut back by 3 bases and J by 3 bases. Germline loops: CDR1 MDHEN, CDR2 SYDVKM. The CDR3 sequence is 17 residues long.

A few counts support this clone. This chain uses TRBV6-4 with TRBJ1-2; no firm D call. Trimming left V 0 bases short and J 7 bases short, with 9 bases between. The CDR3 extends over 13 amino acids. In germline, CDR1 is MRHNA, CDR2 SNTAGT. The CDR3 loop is CASSDSFRGGYTF. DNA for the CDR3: TGTGCCAGCAGTGACTCGTTCAGAGGTGGCTACACCTTC.

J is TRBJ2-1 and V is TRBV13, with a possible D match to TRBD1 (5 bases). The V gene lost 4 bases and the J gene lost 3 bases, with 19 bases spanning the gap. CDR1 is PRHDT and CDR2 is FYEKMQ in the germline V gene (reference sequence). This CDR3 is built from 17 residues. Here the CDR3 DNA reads TGTGCCAGCAGCTCCGTTTACCGCGGACAAGTCTACAATGAGCAGTTCTTC. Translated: CASSSVYRGQVYNEQFF.

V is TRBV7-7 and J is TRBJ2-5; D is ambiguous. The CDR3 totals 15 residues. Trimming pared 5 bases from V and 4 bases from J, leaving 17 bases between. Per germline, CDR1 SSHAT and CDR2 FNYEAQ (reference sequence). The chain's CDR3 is CASSPLRANGETQYF. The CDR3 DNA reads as TGTGCCAGCAGCCCCCTGCGTGCTAACGGAGAGACCCAGTACTTC.

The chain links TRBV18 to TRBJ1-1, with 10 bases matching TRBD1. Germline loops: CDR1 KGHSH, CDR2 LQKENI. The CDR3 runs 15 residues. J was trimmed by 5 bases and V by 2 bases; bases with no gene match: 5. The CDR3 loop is CASSPGDRGLTEAFF. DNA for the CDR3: TGTGCCAGCTCACCAGGGGACAGGGGATTGACTGAAGCTTTCTTT.

CDR3 coding DNA: TGTGCCAGCAGCTTCTCAGCGGGGGGGCCTGGCACCGGGGAGCTGTTTTTT. This sequence encodes CASSFSAGGPGTGELFF. This chain uses TRBV7-9 with TRBJ2-2; TRBD2 matches at 10 bases. The junction had 8 bases not matched to a gene; V was cut back by 3 bases and J by 4 bases. The germline V gene has CDR1 SEHNR and CDR2 FQNEAQ (reference sequence). The CDR3 contains 17 residues. The variable domain in full, with the rest retrieved from reference TRBV7-9 and TRBJ2-2, is DTGVSQNPRHKITKRGQNVTFRCDPISEHNRLYWYRQTLGQGPEFLTYFQNEAQLEKSRLLSDRFSAERPKGSFSTLEIQRTEQGDSAMYLCASSFSAGGPGTGELFFGEGSRLTVL.

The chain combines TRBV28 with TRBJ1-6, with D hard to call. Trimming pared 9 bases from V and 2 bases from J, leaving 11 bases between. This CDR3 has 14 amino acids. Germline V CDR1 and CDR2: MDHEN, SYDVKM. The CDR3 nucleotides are TGTGCCAGTAAAGAGAGCCCCTATAATTCACCCCTCCACTTT. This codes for CASKESPYNSPLHF.

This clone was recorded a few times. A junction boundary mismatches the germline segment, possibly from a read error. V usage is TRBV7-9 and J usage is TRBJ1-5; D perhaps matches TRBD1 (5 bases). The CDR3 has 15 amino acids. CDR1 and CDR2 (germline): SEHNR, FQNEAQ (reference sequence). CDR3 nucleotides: TGTTCCAGCCAGGGTATTCCATATAGCAATCAGCCCCAGCATTTT. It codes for CSSQGIPYSNQPQHF.

CDR3 loop: CASSLFGGSLAGANVLTF. The CDR3 DNA reads TGTGCCAGCAGCTTATTCGGGGGGTCGCTTGCTGGGGCCAACGTCCTGACTTTC. The chain employs TRBV7-3 and TRBJ2-6; TRBD2 matches at 7 bases. V lost 2 bases to trimming and J lost 2 bases; unmatched junction nucleotides: 9. Germline V gene data show CDR1 as SGHTA and CDR2 as FQGTGA. The CDR3 is 18 amino acids. Full variable domain (rest looked up from reference TRBV7-3 and TRBJ2-6): GAGVSQTPSNKVTEKGKYVELRCDPISGHTALYWYRQSLGQGPEFLIYFQGTGAADDSGLPNDRFFAVRPEGSVSTLKIQRTERGDSAVYLCASSLFGGSLAGANVLTFGAGSRLTVL.

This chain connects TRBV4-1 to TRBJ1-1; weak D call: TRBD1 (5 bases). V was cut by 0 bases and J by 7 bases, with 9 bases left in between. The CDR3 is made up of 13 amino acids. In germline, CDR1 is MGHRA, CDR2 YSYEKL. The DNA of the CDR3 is TGCGCCAGCAGCCAAGATCAGGGCGGTGAAGCTTTCTTT. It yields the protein CASSQDQGGEAFF.

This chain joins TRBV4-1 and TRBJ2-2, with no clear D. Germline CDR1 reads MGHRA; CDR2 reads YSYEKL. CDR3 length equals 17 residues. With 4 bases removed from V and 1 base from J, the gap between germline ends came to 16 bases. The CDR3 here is CASSPTRQAGNTGELFF. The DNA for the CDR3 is TGCGCCAGCAGCCCGACCCGGCAGGCAGGGAACACCGGGGAGCTGTTTTTT.

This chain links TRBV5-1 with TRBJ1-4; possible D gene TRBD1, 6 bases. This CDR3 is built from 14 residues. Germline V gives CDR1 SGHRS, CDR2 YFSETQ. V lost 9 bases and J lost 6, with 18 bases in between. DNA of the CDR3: TGCGCCACCAAGGCAGGGGCGCGGGATGAAAAACTGTTTTTT. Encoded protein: CATKAGARDEKLFF.

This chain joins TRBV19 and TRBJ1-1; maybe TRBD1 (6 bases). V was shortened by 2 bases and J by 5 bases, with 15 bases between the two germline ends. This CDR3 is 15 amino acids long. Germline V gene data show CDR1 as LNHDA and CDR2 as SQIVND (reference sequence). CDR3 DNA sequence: TGTGCCAGTAGTATAACAGGGCTTGGCGCGACTGAAGCTTTCTTT. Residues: CASSITGLGATEAFF.

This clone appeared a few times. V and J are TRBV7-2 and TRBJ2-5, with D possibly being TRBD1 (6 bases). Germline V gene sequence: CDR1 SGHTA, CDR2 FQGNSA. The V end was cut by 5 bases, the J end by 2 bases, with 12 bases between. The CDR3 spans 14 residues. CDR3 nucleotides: TGTGCCAGCAGCCCGCAGGGGCGTCAAGAGACCCAGTACTTC. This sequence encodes CASSPQGRQETQYF.

CDR3 protein: CASGGTGSIETQYF. The CDR3 DNA reads as TGCGCCAGCGGTGGGACAGGTTCAATCGAGACCCAGTACTTC. The chain links TRBV5-1 to TRBJ2-5; 8 nucleotides match TRBD1. The V gene's germline CDR1 is SGHRS and CDR2 YFSETQ. The CDR3 runs 14 residues. The J segment lost 5 bases and the V segment lost 7 bases, leaving 10 bases of the junction unmatched. The variable domain in full, completed from reference TRBV5-1 and TRBJ2-5, reads KAGVTQTPRYLIKTRGQQVTLSCSPISGHRSVSWYQQTPGQGLQFLFEYFSETQRNKGNFPGRFSGRQFSNSRSEMNVSTLELGDSALYLCASGGTGSIETQYFGPGTRLLVL.

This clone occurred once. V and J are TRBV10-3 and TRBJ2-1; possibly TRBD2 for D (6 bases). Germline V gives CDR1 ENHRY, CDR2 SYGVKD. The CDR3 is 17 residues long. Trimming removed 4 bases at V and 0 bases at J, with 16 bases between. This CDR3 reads CAISGPGRGLSYNEQFF. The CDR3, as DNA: TGTGCCATCAGTGGGCCCGGGCGGGGCCTCTCCTACAATGAGCAGTTCTTC.

CDR3 protein: CASSLTAGGVETQYF. CDR3 coding DNA: TGCGCCAGCAGCTTGACGGCGGGGGGGGTAGAGACCCAGTACTTC. The rearrangement joins TRBV5-1 to TRBJ2-5, with 9 bases matching TRBD2. The CDR3 is made up of 15 amino acids. V lost 1 base to trimming and J lost 4 bases; unmatched junction nucleotides: 5. Germline assignment: CDR1 SGHRS and CDR2 YFSETQ.

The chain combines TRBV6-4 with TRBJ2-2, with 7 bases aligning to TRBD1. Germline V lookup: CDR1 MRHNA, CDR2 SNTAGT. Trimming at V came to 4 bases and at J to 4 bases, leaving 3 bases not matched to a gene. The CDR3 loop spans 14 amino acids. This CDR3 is CASSVQGSTGELFF. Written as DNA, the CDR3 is TGTGCCAGCAGTGTACAGGGGTCCACCGGGGAGCTGTTTTTT.

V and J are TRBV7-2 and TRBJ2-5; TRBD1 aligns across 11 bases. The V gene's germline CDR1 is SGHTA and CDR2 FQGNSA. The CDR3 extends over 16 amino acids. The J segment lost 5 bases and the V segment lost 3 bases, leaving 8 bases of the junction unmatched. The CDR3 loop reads CASSFGQGAVVETQYF. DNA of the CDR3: TGTGCCAGCAGCTTTGGACAGGGGGCTGTCGTTGAGACCCAGTACTTC.

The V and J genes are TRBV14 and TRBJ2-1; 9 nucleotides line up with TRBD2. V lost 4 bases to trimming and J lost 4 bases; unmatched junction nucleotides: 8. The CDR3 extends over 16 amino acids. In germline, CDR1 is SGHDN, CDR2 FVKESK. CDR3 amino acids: CASSRSLAGLYNEQFF. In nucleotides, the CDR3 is TGTGCCAGCAGCCGATCGCTAGCGGGGCTATACAATGAGCAGTTCTTC. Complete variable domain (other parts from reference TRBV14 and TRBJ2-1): EAGVTQFPSHSVIEKGQTVTLRCDPISGHDNLYWYRRVMGKEIKFLLHFVKESKQDESGMPNNRFLAERTGGTYSTLKVQPAELEDSGVYFCASSRSLAGLYNEQFFGPGTRLTVL.

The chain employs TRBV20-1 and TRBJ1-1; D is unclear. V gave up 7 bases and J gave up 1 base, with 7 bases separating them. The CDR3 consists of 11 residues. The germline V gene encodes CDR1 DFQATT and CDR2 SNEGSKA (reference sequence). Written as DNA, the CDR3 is TGCAGTGTTCCAGGGAACACTGAAGCTTTCTTT. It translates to CSVPGNTEAFF.

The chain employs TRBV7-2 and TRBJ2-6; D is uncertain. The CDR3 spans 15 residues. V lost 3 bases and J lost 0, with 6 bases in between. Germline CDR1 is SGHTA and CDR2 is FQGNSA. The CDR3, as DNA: TGTGCCAGCAGCTTTGGAGCCTCTGGGGCCAACGTCCTGACTTTC. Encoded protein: CASSFGASGANVLTF. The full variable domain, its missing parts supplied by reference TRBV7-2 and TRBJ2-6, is GAGVSQSPSNKVTEKGKDVELRCDPISGHTALYWYRQSLGQGLEFLIYFQGNSAPDKSGLPSDRFSAERTGGSVSTLTIQRTQQEDSAVYLCASSFGASGANVLTFGAGSRLTVL.

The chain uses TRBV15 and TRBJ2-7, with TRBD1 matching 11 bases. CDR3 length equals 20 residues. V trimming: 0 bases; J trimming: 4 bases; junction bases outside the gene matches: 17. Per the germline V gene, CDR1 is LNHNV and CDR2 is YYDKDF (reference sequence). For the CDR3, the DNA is TGTGCCACCAGCAGAGATTGGCCGGGACAGGGGGTTTTTGTGGGTTACGAGCAGTACTTC. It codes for CATSRDWPGQGVFVGYEQYF.